A selection of T cell receptor beta chains follows, all from one sample in a study of shared clonotypes between healthy human individuals. Data came from immunoSEQ multiplex PCR; TCRdb stores just in-frame clones and leaves some out. The repertoire holds some 2.4 million clones, with 80% to 95% as singletons. Sequenced: naive CD4+ T cells from PBMCs. Receptors were obtained from a man aged 18-30 years in good health. Some clones in this sample may be carry-over from other donors' samples. Both conserved end residues are part of each CDR3. Each record gives: J gene, clone size, D gene, V gene, CDR3 protein, CDR3 DNA. The D gene is left open where the match is weak. Expanded clones get a size class; other rows say once, few or many, or leave the size out.

J: TRBJ2-3
size: .
D: .
V: TRBV29-1
CDR3: CSTSRGGSTDTQYF
DNA: TGCAGCACCTCCAGGGGGGGAAGCACAGATACGCAGTATTTT

J: TRBJ2-5
size: .
D: .
V: TRBV7-7
CDR3: CASSLNAGETQYF
DNA: TGTGCCAGCAGCCTCAACGCGGGGGAGACCCAGTACTTC

J: TRBJ2-7
size: .
D: .
V: TRBV28
CDR3: CASSSVGTGHQWQYF
DNA: TGTGCCAGCAGTTCGGTCGGAACGGGCCACCAGTGGCAGTACTTC

J: TRBJ2-7
size: .
D: TRBD2
V: TRBV7-6
CDR3: CASSPTPGGGYEQYF
DNA: TGTGCCAGCAGCCCGACCCCGGGGGGGGGCTACGAGCAGTACTTC

J: TRBJ2-4
size: once
D: TRBD2
V: TRBV18
CDR3: CASSPPGGRDKNIQYF
DNA: TGTGCCAGCTCACCACCGGGAGGGCGGGACAAAAACATTCAGTACTTC

J: TRBJ2-7
size: .
D: TRBD2
V: TRBV7-9
CDR3: CASSFGLAGGTTYEQYF
DNA: TGTGCCAGCAGCTTCGGACTAGCGGGAGGGACGACCTACGAGCAGTACTTC

J: TRBJ2-3
size: .
D: .
V: TRBV5-1
CDR3: CASSFGTRQSADTQYF
DNA: TGCGCCAGCAGCTTCGGGACCAGGCAAAGTGCAGATACGCAGTATTTT

J: TRBJ1-2
size: .
D: .
V: TRBV6-5
CDR3: CASSYSSAGSFGYTF
DNA: TGTGCCAGCAGTTACTCGAGCGCAGGGTCCTTCGGCTACACCTTC

J: TRBJ2-5
size: .
D: .
V: TRBV7-8
CDR3: CASSLGSQETQYF
DNA: TGTGCCAGCAGCTTAGGATCGCAAGAGACCCAGTACTTC

J: TRBJ1-1
size: .
D: .
V: TRBV20-1
CDR3: CSASFGAAAFF
DNA: TGCAGTGCTAGCTTCGGGGCGGCAGCTTTCTTT

J: TRBJ1-2
size: .
D: .
V: TRBV6-1
CDR3: CASSATFTENYGYTF
DNA: TGTGCCAGCAGCGCCACATTCACAGAGAACTATGGCTACACCTTC